The clone carrying this T cell receptor beta chain has a handful of counts. Its specificity is unknown. This sample was included in a study of beta chain features in type 1 diabetes. Study findings and constraints: Healthy donors had naive, central memory and Treg TCRB repertoires that appeared less similar than those seen among patients.

This CDR3 contains 17 residues. V was clipped by 1 base and J by 7 bases; unmatched bases: 13. CDR1 MNHEY and CDR2 SMNVEV come from the germline V gene (reference sequence). Expressed TCRB transcripts were sequenced after all isolated RNA was converted to cDNA. Measured with immunoSEQ multiplex PCR; TCRdb has only the in-frame clones, and not every one. The sample carries fewer than 250,000 clones, 11% to 15% recorded once. On average, the one heparinised blood draw given by each donor was approximately 120 mL. Cells sorted by CD45RO/CCR7/CD25/CD127/CD95/CD27 comprised CD4+ naive, central memory, regulatory and stem cell-like memory cells.

Sequencing was done on a sample of naive CD4+ T cells from blood. The chain couples TRBV27 to TRBJ1-3; 7 bases map to TRBD1. The receptor comes from a woman between 40 and 50 years old in good health. The chain's CDR3 is CASSLYGRGASGNTIYF. CDR3 nucleotides: TGTGCCAGCAGTTTATATGGCAGGGGGGCTTCGGGGAACACCATATATTTT.